This T cell receptor (beta chain) is from a study of identifying expanded T cells in peripheral blood. Study results and caveats: Approximately 2-week clone count variance significantly increased as total template count grew. Over about two and four weeks, about 15 and 19 clones changed, versus 1.2 between replicates.

In the case of this clone: Its target is unknown.

The CDR3 is 13 amino acids. Between the trimmed V and J ends, which lost 1 base and 7 bases, there was a span of 8 bases. CDR1 is SSHAT, CDR2 FNYEAQ, per germline (reference sequence). Healthy donors had no documented immune events, such as infections, while sampled. Profiled with immunoSEQ multiplex PCR; TCRdb holds only in-frame clones, not every one. The top ten hold 4.5% to 7% of the sample, which has some 95,000 clones, roughly 88% seen once. The TCR sequence derives from a person between 18 and 69 years old in good health. This sequence joins TRBV7-7 and TRBJ2-1, with D perhaps TRBD1 or TRBD2 (5 bases each). The material sequenced was blood. The CDR3 loop is CASSLGGGNEQFF. CDR3 bases: TGTGCCAGCAGCTTAGGTGGGGGAAATGAGCAGTTCTTC.